These 16 T cell receptor beta chains were all obtained from the same sample, sequenced in a study of cytomegalovirus exposure and HLA in healthy donors. Repertoires were generated with immunoSEQ multiplex PCR, while TCRdb's copy carries only in-frame clones and drops some. The sample holds 100,000 to 150,000 clones; 75% to 90% are singletons and the top ten take around 1.1%. Source material: PBMCs. The receptors stem from a woman aged 18-29 years in good health and CMV-seronegative.

The rearrangement uses TRBV30 and TRBJ1-1; D unclear. Trimming pared 0 bases from V and 0 bases from J, leaving 11 bases between. The germline V gene has CDR1 GTSNPN and CDR2 SVGIG (reference sequence). The CDR3 runs 15 residues. The CDR3 sequence is CAWSVVSFMNTEAFF. Written as DNA, the CDR3 is TGTGCCTGGAGTGTAGTCAGTTTCATGAACACTGAAGCTTTCTTT.

This chain connects TRBV27 to TRBJ2-1; 11 bases match TRBD2. V gave up 6 bases and J gave up 6 bases; unmatched junction bases: 7. Germline lookup yields CDR1 MNHEY and CDR2 SMNVEV (reference sequence). The CDR3 is 15 residues long. The CDR3 DNA reads TGTGCCAGCAGCGACGGGACTAGCGGAACCAATGAGCAGTTCTTC. Its translation is CASSDGTSGTNEQFF.

The rearrangement links TRBV6-5 to TRBJ2-3; D is uncertain. The germline CDR1 and CDR2 sequences are MNHEY and SVGAGI. Trimming pared 0 bases from V and 5 bases from J, leaving 12 bases between. This CDR3 spans 15 amino acids. The CDR3 loop is CASSYSPSILDTQYF. For the CDR3, the DNA is TGTGCCAGCAGTTACTCCCCTAGTATTTTAGATACGCAGTATTTT.

The V and J genes are TRBV9 and TRBJ2-1, with D uncertain. CDR1 SGDLS and CDR2 YYNGEE come from the germline V gene. V was trimmed by 0 bases and J by 15 bases, leaving 16 bases between them. This CDR3 is built from 13 residues. CDR3 DNA: TGTGCCAGCAGCGTAGAGCCGCACCCGGTGCGGTTCTTC. It is translated as CASSVEPHPVRFF.

The chain recombines TRBV5-6 with TRBJ2-7; D unclear. This CDR3 is 15 amino acids long. The germline CDR1 and CDR2 sequences are SGHDT and YYEEEE. V gave up 1 base and J gave up 0 bases, with 11 bases separating them. The CDR3 coding sequence is TGTGCCAGCAGCTTGTTCGGCGGCGGCTCCTACGAGCAGTACTTC. It is translated as CASSLFGGGSYEQYF.

This chain uses TRBV12-5 with TRBJ2-3; 9 bases are shared with TRBD2. The germline V gene encodes CDR1 LGHNT and CDR2 FRNRAP. The CDR3 loop spans 17 amino acids. The V gene end was trimmed by 7 bases and the J gene end by 2 bases; junction bases not matched to a gene: 13. The DNA of the CDR3 is TGTGCTAGTGCCTTCCATGCGGGGGGGGTGGACACAGATACGCAGTATTTT. It is translated as CASAFHAGGVDTDTQYF.

The J gene is TRBJ1-1, the V gene TRBV10-3; D remains ambiguous. V lost 8 bases and J lost 12, with 10 bases in between. Looked up from germline, CDR1 is ENHRY and CDR2 is SYGVKD. This CDR3 region has 9 residues. CDR3 DNA: TGTGCCATCCGGGTGGCAACTTTCTTT. This sequence encodes CAIRVATFF.

The chain joins TRBV2 to TRBJ2-1, with a tentative D call TRBD1 (5 bases). Germline-derived CDR1 and CDR2 are SNHLY and FYNNEI. The CDR3 covers 16 residues. V shed 7 bases and J shed 0 bases, with 16 bases lying between them. The CDR3 loop reads CASTDTTAPSYNEQFF. The DNA for the CDR3 is TGTGCCAGCACCGATACGACAGCGCCCTCCTACAATGAGCAGTTCTTC.

The chain has TRBV28 and TRBJ1-2, with D possibly being TRBD1 (5 bases). Trimming cost V 3 bases and J 6 bases, with 8 bases left between them. Germline V gene lookup returns CDR1 MDHEN and CDR2 SYDVKM. The CDR3 extends over 12 amino acids. The CDR3 loop is CASSFGANGYTF. The CDR3 DNA follows: TGTGCCAGCAGTTTTGGGGCGAATGGCTACACCTTC.

The chain uses TRBV30 and TRBJ2-7; 7 nucleotides match TRBD2. Germline-derived CDR1 and CDR2 are GTSNPN and SVGIG (reference sequence). V lost 5 bases, J lost 3 bases, and 4 bases stayed unmatched. CDR3 length: 12 residues. CDR3 protein: CAWGPGGYEQYF. The DNA for the CDR3 is TGTGCCTGGGGTCCGGGGGGCTACGAGCAGTACTTC.

V is TRBV28 and J is TRBJ2-7; possibly TRBD1 for D (5 bases). The V gene lost 5 bases and the J gene lost 2 bases, with 19 bases spanning the gap. Germline CDR1 MDHEN, CDR2 SYDVKM. The CDR3 sequence is 16 residues long. The CDR3 region is CASSPHPRAPTYEQYV. CDR3 coding DNA: TGTGCCAGCAGTCCCCACCCCAGGGCACCCACCTACGAGCAGTACGTC.

The genes are TRBV27 and TRBJ1-3; the match to TRBD1 covers 7 bases. J gave up 4 bases and V 3 bases, and 3 bases lay outside the gene matches. CDR1 is MNHEY, CDR2 SMNVEV, per germline (reference sequence). This CDR3 region has 14 residues. The CDR3 loop is CASSFDRAGNTIYF. In nucleotides, the CDR3 is TGTGCCAGCAGTTTCGACAGGGCAGGAAACACCATATATTTT.

The chain is built from TRBV15 and TRBJ2-5; a possible D gene is TRBD2 (6 bases). V was pared by 6 bases and J by 4 bases, with 18 bases between. The CDR3 sequence is 15 residues long. CDR1 and CDR2 (germline): LNHNV, YYDKDF (reference sequence). The CDR3 coding sequence is TGTGCCACCAGAGGGCGGAGGGGTGGTCGAGAGACCCAGTACTTC. Its translation is CATRGRRGGRETQYF.

The chain is built from TRBV30 and TRBJ2-7; D is possibly TRBD2 (5 bases). This CDR3 spans 12 amino acids. Germline loops: CDR1 GTSNPN, CDR2 SVGIG (reference sequence). V was shortened by 1 base and J by 6 bases, with 10 bases between the two germline ends. DNA for the CDR3: TGTGCCTGGAGTGCGGGGTTCCGCGAGCAGTACTTC. Translating it yields CAWSAGFREQYF.

The V gene is TRBV28, the J gene TRBJ2-7, with TRBD2 identical over 10 bases. Trimming cost V 3 bases and J 3 bases; bases outside gene matches: 2. Per germline, CDR1 MDHEN and CDR2 SYDVKM. The CDR3 consists of 14 residues. The CDR3 nucleotides read TGTGCCAGCAGTTTTGCTAGCGGGAGCTACGAGCAGTACTTC. The encoded protein is CASSFASGSYEQYF.

The V and J genes are TRBV29-1 and TRBJ2-3; D not resolved. CDR3 length: 11 amino acids. CDR1 and CDR2 from the germline V gene are SQVTM and ANQGSEA. This chain's CDR3 is CSPAEADTQYF. The DNA of the CDR3 is TGCAGTCCTGCCGAGGCAGATACGCAGTATTTT.